Here is one T cell receptor beta chain with its context. These data come from a study of blood T cell repertoires in COVID-19. Study at large: Spain, Italy and the United States supplied samples that represented acute and convalescent COVID-19. The analysed material was cDNA or gDNA that came from T cells, B-cell-depleted T cells, or PBMCs.

The repertoire was sequenced with immunoSEQ multiplex PCR; TCRdb's copy has only in-frame clones and lacks some. The sample includes about 220,000 clones, roughly four fifths of them seen just once. This CDR3 is 11 amino acids long. V dropped 8 bases and J dropped 4 bases, with 9 bases sitting between them. Germline CDR1 is SQVTM and CDR2 is ANQGSEA. This clonotype originated in a woman in her 70s with acute or convalescent COVID-19. The specimen sequenced was peripheral blood. The chain carries TRBV29-1 and TRBJ2-1; TRBD1 might be the D (6 bases). The CDR3 region is CSWGLYNEQFF. The CDR3, as DNA: TGCAGCTGGGGGCTTTACAATGAGCAGTTCTTC.